What follows are 21 T cell receptor beta chains derived from one specimen sequenced in a study of OX40 agonist ivuxolimab in advanced cancers. Sequencing used immunoSEQ multiplex PCR; TCRdb keeps in-frame clones, though not all of them. Of some 79,000 clones listed, 90% to 95% are singletons. The sequenced sample was CD4+ or CD8+ T cells sorted from blood, obtained in a trial of the OX40 agonist ivuxolimab. These receptors originate from an adult with an advanced solid tumor such as melanoma, head and neck, liver or kidney cancer.

The gene calls are TRBV5-1 and TRBJ2-1, with 7 nucleotides matching TRBD2. Looked up from germline, CDR1 is SGHRS and CDR2 is YFSETQ. The CDR3 consists of 15 residues. Trimming removed 2 bases from V and 2 bases from J; junction bases left unmatched: 4. CDR3 sequence (DNA): TGCGCCAGCAGCTTCCGGGCGGGGGCCTACAATGAGCAGTTCTTC. It translates to CASSFRAGAYNEQFF. The full variable domain, in which reference TRBV5-1 and TRBJ2-1 provide the parts outside the CDR3, is KAGVTQTPRYLIKTRGQQVTLSCSPISGHRSVSWYQQTPGQGLQFLFEYFSETQRNKGNFPGRFSGRQFSNSRSEMNVSTLELGDSALYLCASSFRAGAYNEQFFGPGTRLTVL.

The chain recombines TRBV6-5 with TRBJ1-2; no clear D gene. This CDR3 spans 14 amino acids. The germline CDR1 and CDR2 sequences are MNHEY and SVGAGI. V was pared by 5 bases and J by 7 bases, with 17 bases between. The CDR3 is CASSGGQRRGGYTF. The CDR3 bases are TGTGCCAGCAGTGGCGGTCAGCGACGGGGTGGCTACACCTTC.

V and J are TRBV5-1 and TRBJ1-1; 7 bases are shared with TRBD1. Germline V lookup: CDR1 SGHRS, CDR2 YFSETQ. The CDR3 is 15 amino acids. Germline trimming cut 3 bases from V and 1 base from J; bases unmatched to any gene: 6. The CDR3 DNA sequence: TGCGCCAGCAGCTCCCCGGGACAGCGGAACACTGAAGCTTTCTTT. Translated: CASSSPGQRNTEAFF. The full variable domain, in which reference TRBV5-1 and TRBJ1-1 provide the parts outside the CDR3, is KAGVTQTPRYLIKTRGQQVTLSCSPISGHRSVSWYQQTPGQGLQFLFEYFSETQRNKGNFPGRFSGRQFSNSRSEMNVSTLELGDSALYLCASSSPGQRNTEAFFGQGTRLTVV.

The chain joins TRBV7-7 to TRBJ2-6, with a weak D call TRBD1 (6 bases). V lost 5 bases, J lost 3 bases, and 11 bases lay in between. This CDR3 contains 15 residues. The germline V gene encodes CDR1 SSHAT and CDR2 FNYEAQ (reference sequence). This chain's CDR3 is CASSPRGGGANVLTF. The CDR3 DNA reads TGTGCCAGCAGCCCCAGGGGCGGTGGGGCCAACGTCCTGACTTTC.

The chain has TRBV5-1 and TRBJ2-3; TRBD1 might be the D (5 bases). This CDR3 has 16 amino acids. The germline V gene encodes CDR1 SGHRS and CDR2 YFSETQ. Trimming pared 1 base from V and 4 bases from J, leaving 16 bases between. CDR3: CASSLMGTGVADTQYF. As DNA, the CDR3 is TGCGCCAGCAGCTTGATGGGTACAGGAGTCGCAGATACGCAGTATTTT.

The chain uses TRBV9 and TRBJ2-7; 8 nucleotides match TRBD2. With 3 bases clipped from V and 7 bases from J, the junction kept 9 bases outside the gene matches. This CDR3 contains 14 residues. Germline lookup yields CDR1 SGDLS and CDR2 YYNGEE. CDR3 in DNA: TGTGCCAGCAGCGGTCCGGGACTAGAGGATGAGCAGTACTTC. It codes for CASSGPGLEDEQYF.

The chain carries TRBV27 and TRBJ1-6; D ambiguous. In germline, CDR1 is MNHEY, CDR2 SMNVEV (reference sequence). The V end was cut by 3 bases, the J end by 7 bases, with 16 bases between. This CDR3 region has 16 residues. The CDR3 DNA reads TGTGCCAGCAGTTTCCAAACACGGCCGGAAAATTCACCCCTCCACTTT. Translating it yields CASSFQTRPENSPLHF.

Here the CDR3 DNA reads TGTGCCAGCAGCTTTACTAGCGGGATAGGGGGCAATGAGCAGTTCTTC. The encoded protein is CASSFTSGIGGNEQFF. The chain combines TRBV11-2 with TRBJ2-1; TRBD2 matches at 10 bases. This CDR3 has 16 residues. CDR1 is SGHAT and CDR2 is FQNNGV in the germline V gene. Germline trimming cut 3 bases from V and 6 bases from J; bases unmatched to any gene: 8. Complete variable domain (other parts from reference TRBV11-2 and TRBJ2-1): EAGVAQSPRYKIIEKRQSVAFWCNPISGHATLYWYQQILGQGPKLLIQFQNNGVVDDSQLPKDRFSAERLKGVDSTLKIQPAKLEDSAVYLCASSFTSGIGGNEQFFGPGTRLTVL.

J is TRBJ2-1 and V is TRBV10-3, with D perhaps matching TRBD2 (5 bases). This CDR3 has 15 amino acids. With 5 bases removed from V and 2 bases from J, the gap between germline ends came to 13 bases. Germline CDR1 ENHRY, CDR2 SYGVKD. CDR3 in DNA: TGTGCCATCAGTCACGGATCCGGGGCCTACAATGAGCAGTTCTTC. It specifies CAISHGSGAYNEQFF.

This rearrangement joins TRBV18 to TRBJ2-3, with 7 bases fitting TRBD2. The J segment lost 2 bases and the V segment lost 6 bases, leaving 8 bases of the junction unmatched. This CDR3 contains 15 residues. Germline V gives CDR1 KGHSH, CDR2 LQKENI. CDR3 DNA sequence: TGTGCCAGCTCCCCCGGGACTACAAACACAGATACGCAGTATTTT. Protein product: CASSPGTTNTDTQYF.

Notes on this clone: One junction end disagrees with the germline gene, perhaps due to a read error. The rearrangement uses TRBV7-2 and TRBJ2-7; 9 nucleotides align to TRBD2. The CDR3 contains 15 residues. Germline V gives CDR1 SGHTA, CDR2 FQGNSA. Here the CDR3 reads CASSLRLADSSEQYF. CDR3 nucleotides: TGTGCCAGCAGCCTGAGACTAGCGGATTCCTCCGAGCAGTACTTC.

This rearrangement joins TRBV29-1 to TRBJ2-3, with 11 bases that match TRBD2. Germline CDR1 reads SQVTM; CDR2 reads ANQGSEA. V shed 6 bases, J shed 4 bases, and the junction held 9 bases outside the gene matches. The CDR3 contains 15 residues. CDR3 sequence reads: CSVATSGRRADTQYF. CDR3 in DNA: TGCAGCGTCGCCACTAGCGGGAGACGTGCAGATACGCAGTATTTT.

CDR3 region: CSVEGASWETQYF. Written as DNA, the CDR3 is TGCAGCGTTGAGGGGGCTAGCTGGGAGACCCAGTACTTC. This chain connects TRBV29-1 to TRBJ2-5; weak D call: TRBD1 (6 bases). With 3 bases removed from V and 5 bases from J, the gap between germline ends came to 13 bases. Germline assignment: CDR1 SQVTM and CDR2 ANQGSEA. CDR3 size: 13 residues.

The V call is TRBV19, the J call TRBJ2-3, with D possibly being TRBD2 (7 bases). The CDR3 has 15 amino acids. The germline gives CDR1 LNHDA, CDR2 SQIVND (reference sequence). V gave up 5 bases and J gave up 8 bases, with 20 bases separating them. CDR3 in DNA: TGTGCCAGTAGTTTTATCGCGGGGGCAGGAGGTACGCAGTATTTT. This codes for CASSFIAGAGGTQYF.

The gene calls are TRBV11-3 and TRBJ2-5; D call uncertain. CDR1 and CDR2 (germline): SGHNT, YENEEA. V dropped 5 bases and J dropped 0 bases, with 7 bases sitting between them. This CDR3 has 13 amino acids. CDR3 in DNA: TGTGCCAGCAGCCGACGGAACCAAGAGACCCAGTACTTC. Residues: CASSRRNQETQYF.

The chain recombines TRBV7-9 with TRBJ2-7; TRBD2 matches 8 bases. Germline V gene data show CDR1 as SEHNR and CDR2 as FQNEAQ (reference sequence). The CDR3 consists of 14 residues. V lost 1 base to trimming and J lost 4 bases; unmatched junction nucleotides: 3. The CDR3 bases are TGTGCCAGCAGCTTAGGCGGGGGGTTGTACGAGCAGTACTTC. It codes for CASSLGGGLYEQYF.

J is TRBJ2-7 and V is TRBV7-6, with 13 bases aligning to TRBD2. The CDR3 covers 15 residues. The germline gives CDR1 SGHVS, CDR2 FNYEAQ. The junction had 2 bases not matched to a gene; V was cut back by 1 base and J by 5 bases. The CDR3 DNA follows: TGTGCCAGCAGCTTAGGACTAGCGGGAGGAAACGAGCAGTACTTC. Translated, it gives CASSLGLAGGNEQYF.

There are a few counts of this clone. The V call is TRBV6-1, the J call TRBJ1-5, with D uncertain. The CDR3 has 15 residues. Looked up from germline, CDR1 is MNHNS and CDR2 is SASEGT. Trimming took 7 bases from V and 6 from J, leaving 19 bases between them. The CDR3 DNA sequence: TGTGCCAGCACTGAGGTGGTATCGGGCCGTCAGCCCCAGCATTTT. Amino acids: CASTEVVSGRQPQHF.

This clone was counted once. V gene TRBV29-1 combines with J gene TRBJ2-7; 9 bases are a match to TRBD1. Germline trimming cut 4 bases from V and 5 bases from J; bases unmatched to any gene: 6. The CDR3 is made up of 13 amino acids. CDR1 is SQVTM, CDR2 ANQGSEA, per germline. The CDR3 region is CSVVGTGSNEQYF. The CDR3 DNA sequence: TGCAGCGTTGTTGGGACAGGGTCAAACGAGCAGTACTTC.

The V call is TRBV9, the J call TRBJ2-5, with 12 bases aligning to TRBD2. The CDR3 is made up of 16 amino acids. CDR1 SGDLS and CDR2 YYNGEE come from the germline V gene. Trimming at V came to 3 bases and at J to 4 bases, leaving 7 bases not matched to a gene. The CDR3 sequence is CASSAQGLAGRETQYF. CDR3 DNA: TGTGCCAGCAGCGCCCAAGGACTAGCGGGAAGAGAGACCCAGTACTTC.

This clone was seen just once. J is TRBJ2-1 and V is TRBV11-2, with D possibly being TRBD2 (6 bases). The CDR3 extends over 15 amino acids. The germline V and J ends were trimmed by 8 bases and 9 bases, with 23 bases remaining between them. CDR1 and CDR2 (germline): SGHAT, FQNNGV. In DNA, the CDR3 is TGTGCCAGCCAACCCCCCGGGACTGTCCTTGGTGAGCAGTTCTTC. Its translation is CASQPPGTVLGEQFF. Filled out from reference TRBV11-2 and TRBJ2-1, the complete variable domain reads EAGVAQSPRYKIIEKRQSVAFWCNPISGHATLYWYQQILGQGPKLLIQFQNNGVVDDSQLPKDRFSAERLKGVDSTLKIQPAKLEDSAVYLCASQPPGTVLGEQFFGPGTRLTVL.